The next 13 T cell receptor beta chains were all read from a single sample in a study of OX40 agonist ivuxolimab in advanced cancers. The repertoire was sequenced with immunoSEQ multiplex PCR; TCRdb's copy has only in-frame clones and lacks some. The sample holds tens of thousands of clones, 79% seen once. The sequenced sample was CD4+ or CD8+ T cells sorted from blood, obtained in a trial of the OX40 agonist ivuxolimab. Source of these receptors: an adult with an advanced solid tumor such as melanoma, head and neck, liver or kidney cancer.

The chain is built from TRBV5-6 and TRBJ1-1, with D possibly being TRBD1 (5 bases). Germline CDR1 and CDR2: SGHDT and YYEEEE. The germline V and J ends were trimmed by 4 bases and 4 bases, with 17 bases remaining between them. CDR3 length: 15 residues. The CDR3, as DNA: TGTGCCAGCAGCATACTGGGACCGCTCCTCACTGAAGCTTTCTTT. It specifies CASSILGPLLTEAFF.

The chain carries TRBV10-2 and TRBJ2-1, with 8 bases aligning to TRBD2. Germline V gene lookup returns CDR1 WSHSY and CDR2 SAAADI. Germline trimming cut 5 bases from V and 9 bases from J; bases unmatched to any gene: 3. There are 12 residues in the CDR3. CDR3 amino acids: CASSPGRGEQFF. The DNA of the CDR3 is TGCGCCAGCAGTCCCGGGAGGGGTGAGCAGTTCTTC.

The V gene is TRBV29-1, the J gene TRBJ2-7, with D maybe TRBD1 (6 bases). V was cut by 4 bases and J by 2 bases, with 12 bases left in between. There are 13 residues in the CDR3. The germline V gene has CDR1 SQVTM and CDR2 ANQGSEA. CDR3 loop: CSVGPRGAYEQYF. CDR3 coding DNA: TGCAGCGTTGGACCCAGGGGAGCCTACGAGCAGTACTTC.

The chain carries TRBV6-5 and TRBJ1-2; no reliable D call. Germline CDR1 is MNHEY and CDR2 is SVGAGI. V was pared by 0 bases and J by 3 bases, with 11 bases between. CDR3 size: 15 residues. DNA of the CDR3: TGTGCCAGCAGTTACTCGATAACAGATCACTATGGCTACACCTTC. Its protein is CASSYSITDHYGYTF.

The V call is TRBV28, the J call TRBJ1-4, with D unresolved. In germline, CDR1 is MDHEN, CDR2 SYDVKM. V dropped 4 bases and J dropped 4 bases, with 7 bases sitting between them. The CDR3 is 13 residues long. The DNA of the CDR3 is TGTGCCAGCAGTTGGCAGATTAATGAAAAACTGTTTTTT. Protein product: CASSWQINEKLFF.

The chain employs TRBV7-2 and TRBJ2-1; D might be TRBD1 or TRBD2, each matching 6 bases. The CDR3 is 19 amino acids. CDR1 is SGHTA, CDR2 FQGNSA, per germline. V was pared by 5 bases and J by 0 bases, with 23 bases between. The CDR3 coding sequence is TGTGCCAGCAGCCCCCGCTGGGGGGCAAGGGTCGGCTCCTACAATGAGCAGTTCTTC. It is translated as CASSPRWGARVGSYNEQFF.

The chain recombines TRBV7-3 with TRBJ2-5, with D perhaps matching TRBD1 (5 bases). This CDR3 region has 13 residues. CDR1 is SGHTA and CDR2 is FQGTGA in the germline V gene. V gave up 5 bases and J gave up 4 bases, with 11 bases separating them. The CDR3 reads CASSPNTGETQYF. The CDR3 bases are TGTGCCAGCAGCCCCAACACAGGAGAGACCCAGTACTTC.

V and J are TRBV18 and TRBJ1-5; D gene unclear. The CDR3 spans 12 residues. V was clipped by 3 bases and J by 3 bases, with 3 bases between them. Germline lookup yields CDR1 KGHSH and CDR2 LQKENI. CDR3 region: CASSPTNQPQHF. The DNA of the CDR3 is TGTGCCAGCTCACCGACCAATCAGCCCCAGCATTTT.

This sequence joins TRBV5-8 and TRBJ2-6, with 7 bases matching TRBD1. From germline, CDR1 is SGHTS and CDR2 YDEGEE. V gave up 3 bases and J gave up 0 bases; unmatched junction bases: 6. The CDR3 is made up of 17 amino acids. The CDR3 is CASSSGQYYSGANVLTF. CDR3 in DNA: TGTGCCAGCAGCTCGGGACAGTATTACTCTGGGGCCAACGTCCTGACTTTC.

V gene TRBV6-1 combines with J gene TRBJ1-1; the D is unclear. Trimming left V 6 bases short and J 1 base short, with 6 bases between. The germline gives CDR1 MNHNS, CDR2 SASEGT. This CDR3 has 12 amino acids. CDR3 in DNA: TGTGCCAGCAGCCTGACGAACACTGAAGCTTTCTTT. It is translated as CASSLTNTEAFF.

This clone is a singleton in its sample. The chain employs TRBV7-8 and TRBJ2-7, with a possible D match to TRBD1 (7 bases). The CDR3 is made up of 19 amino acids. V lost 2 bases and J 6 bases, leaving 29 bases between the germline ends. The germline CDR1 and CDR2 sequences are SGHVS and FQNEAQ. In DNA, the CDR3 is TGTGCCAGCAGCTTAAGGGGGCGCGGACAGACTAGTTCTAAGGCCGAGCAGTACTTC. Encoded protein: CASSLRGRGQTSSKAEQYF. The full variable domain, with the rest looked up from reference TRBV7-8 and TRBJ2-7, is GAGVSQSPRYKVAKRGQDVALRCDPISGHVSLFWYQQALGQGPEFLTYFQNEAQLDKSGLPSDRFFAERPEGSVSTLKIQRTQQEDSAVYLCASSLRGRGQTSSKAEQYFGPGTRLTVT.

The DNA of the CDR3 is TGTGCCAGCAGCTTTAGGGGTCCCTACAATGAGCAGTTCTTC. It is translated as CASSFRGPYNEQFF. V usage is TRBV11-3 and J usage is TRBJ2-1; weak D call: TRBD1 (5 bases). The V end lost 3 bases, the J end lost 2 bases, and 8 bases lay between the germline ends. From germline, CDR1 is SGHNT and CDR2 YENEEA. This CDR3 region has 14 residues.

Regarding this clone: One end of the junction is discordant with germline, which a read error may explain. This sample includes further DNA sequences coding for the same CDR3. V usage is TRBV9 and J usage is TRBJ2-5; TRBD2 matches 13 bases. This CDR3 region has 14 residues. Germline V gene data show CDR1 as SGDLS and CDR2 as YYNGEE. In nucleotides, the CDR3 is TGTGCCAGCAGCGTCGGACTAGCGGGAGAGACTCAGTACTTC. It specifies CASSVGLAGETQYF. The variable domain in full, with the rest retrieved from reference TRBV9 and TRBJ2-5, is DSGVTQTPKHLITATGQRVTLRCSPRSGDLSVYWYQQSLDQGLQFLIQYYNGEERAKGNILERFSAQQFPDLHSELNLSSLELGDSALYFCASSVGLAGETQYFGPGTRLLVL.